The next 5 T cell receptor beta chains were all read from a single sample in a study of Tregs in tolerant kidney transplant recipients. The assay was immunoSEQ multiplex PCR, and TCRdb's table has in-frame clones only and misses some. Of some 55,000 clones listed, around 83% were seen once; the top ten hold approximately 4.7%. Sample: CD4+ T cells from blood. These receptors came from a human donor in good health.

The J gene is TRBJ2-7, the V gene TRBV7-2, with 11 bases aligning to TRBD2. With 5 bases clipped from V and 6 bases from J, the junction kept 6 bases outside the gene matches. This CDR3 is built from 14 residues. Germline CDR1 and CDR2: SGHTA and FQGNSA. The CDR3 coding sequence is TGTGCCAGCAGCGGTAGCGGGGGGGCCCGCGAGCAGTACTTC. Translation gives CASSGSGGAREQYF.

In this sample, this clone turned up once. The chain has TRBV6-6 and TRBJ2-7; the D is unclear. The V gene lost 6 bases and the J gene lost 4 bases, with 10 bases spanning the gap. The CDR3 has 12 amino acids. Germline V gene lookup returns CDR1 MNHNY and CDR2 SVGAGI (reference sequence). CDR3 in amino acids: CASRPHVYEQYF. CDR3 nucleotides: TGTGCCAGCAGACCTCATGTATACGAGCAGTACTTC.

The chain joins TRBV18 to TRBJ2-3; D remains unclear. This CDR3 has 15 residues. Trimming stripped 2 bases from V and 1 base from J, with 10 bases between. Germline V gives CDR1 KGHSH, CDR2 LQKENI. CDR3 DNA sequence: TGTGCCAGCTCACCAAGTGCCCAGGGCACAGATACGCAGTATTTT. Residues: CASSPSAQGTDTQYF.

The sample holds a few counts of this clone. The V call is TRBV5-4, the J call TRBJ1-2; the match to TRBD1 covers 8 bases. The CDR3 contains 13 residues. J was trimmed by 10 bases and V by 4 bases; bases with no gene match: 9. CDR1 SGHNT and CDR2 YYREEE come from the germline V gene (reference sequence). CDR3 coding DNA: TGTGCCAGCAGCCCACCGGGACAGGACCTCTACACCTTC. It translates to CASSPPGQDLYTF.

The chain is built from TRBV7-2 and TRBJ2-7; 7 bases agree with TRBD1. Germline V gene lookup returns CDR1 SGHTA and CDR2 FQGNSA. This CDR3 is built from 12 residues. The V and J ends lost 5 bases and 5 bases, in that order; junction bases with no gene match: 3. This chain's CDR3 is CASSLDRHEQYF. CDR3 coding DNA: TGTGCCAGCAGCCTGGACAGGCACGAGCAGTACTTC. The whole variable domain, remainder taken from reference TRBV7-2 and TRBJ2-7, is GAGVSQSPSNKVTEKGKDVELRCDPISGHTALYWYRQSLGQGLEFLIYFQGNSAPDKSGLPSDRFSAERTGGSVSTLTIQRTQQEDSAVYLCASSLDRHEQYFGPGTRLTVT.